These 27 T cell receptor beta chains came from one sample sequenced in a study of identical twins. TCRdb fed the 5' RACE reads into MiXCR, producing one record per CDR3 protein. The sample consists of 640,000 or so distinct CDR3 sequences, 6.1% of them appearing once. Sequencing was carried out using naive T cells sorted from blood. The origin of the receptors is a man between 18 and 29 years old in good health.

There are many counts of this clonotype. The J gene is TRBJ2-2, the V gene TRBV12-3 or TRBV12-4; D remains ambiguous. V gave up 2 bases and J gave up 7 bases, with 5 bases separating them. The CDR3 loop spans 12 amino acids. In DNA, the CDR3 is TGTGCCAGCAGTTTAAAAGTCGGGGAGCTGTTTTTT. It yields the protein CASSLKVGELFF.

Comment on this clonotype: An end of the junction does not agree with germline; a read error may underlie this. The chain uses TRBV11-3 and TRBJ2-3, with TRBD2 matching over 14 bases. CDR3 length: 16 residues. Germline V gene data show CDR1 as SGHNT and CDR2 as YENEEA. The CDR3 sequence is CASSLGGTSGGDTRYF. The CDR3 DNA follows: TGTGCCAGCAGCTTAGGAGGGACTAGCGGGGGAGATACGCGGTATTTT.

This clonotype was recorded at least ten times. The CDR3 DNA sequence: TGCAGCGTTGCCCGCAGGGGGGCCTACAATGAGCAGTTCTTC. Translating gives CSVARRGAYNEQFF. The chain combines TRBV29-1 with TRBJ2-1; tentatively, D is TRBD1 (7 bases). The CDR3 totals 14 residues. Germline V CDR1 and CDR2: SQVTM, ANQGSEA. The ends were cut back, 4 bases at V and 2 bases at J, with 12 bases in the middle.

This clonotype was seen more than once but under ten times. The gene calls are TRBV7-8 and TRBJ1-5; D possibly corresponds to TRBD1 (6 bases). The CDR3 spans 16 residues. Germline V gene sequence: CDR1 SGHVS, CDR2 FQNEAQ. V was shortened by 0 bases and J by 3 bases, with 12 bases between the two germline ends. The CDR3 sequence is CASSLAPDRTNQPQHF. DNA of the CDR3: TGTGCCAGCAGCTTAGCCCCAGACAGGACCAATCAGCCCCAGCATTTT.

This clonotype showed up many times. The rearrangement joins TRBV11-1 to TRBJ2-5; maybe TRBD1 (6 bases). CDR3 length: 18 amino acids. V dropped 3 bases and J dropped 4 bases, with 24 bases sitting between them. Germline CDR1 and CDR2: SGHAT and FQDESV (reference sequence). The CDR3 region is CASSFPRMGDRYLETQYF. The DNA of the CDR3 is TGTGCCAGCAGCTTCCCAAGGATGGGCGACAGGTACTTAGAGACCCAGTACTTC.

The V call is TRBV20-1, the J call TRBJ2-2; 8 bases fit TRBD2. Germline V lookup: CDR1 DFQATT, CDR2 SNEGSKA (reference sequence). Trimming took 7 bases from V and 7 from J; bases not matched to a gene: 8. The CDR3 runs to 13 residues. In DNA, the CDR3 is TGCAGTGGAACGGGAGGGCTTAACGGGGAGCTGTTTTTT. Translating gives CSGTGGLNGELFF.

This clonotype was seen many times. V gene TRBV12-3 or TRBV12-4 combines with J gene TRBJ2-2; D unclear. This CDR3 is 14 amino acids long. With 5 bases removed from V and 5 bases from J, the gap between germline ends came to 12 bases. CDR3 sequence: CASSPTSRTGELFF. CDR3 DNA sequence: TGTGCCAGCAGTCCTACCTCGAGGACCGGGGAGCTGTTTTTT.

This clonotype appeared a few times. The chain couples TRBV20-1 to TRBJ2-5; D might be TRBD2 (5 bases). CDR1 is DFQATT, CDR2 SNEGSKA, per germline (reference sequence). This CDR3 contains 15 residues. The V gene lost 5 bases and the J gene lost 4 bases, with 20 bases spanning the gap. CDR3 in amino acids: CSAGGPPMFGETQYF. The CDR3 DNA is TGCAGTGCTGGAGGACCACCTATGTTTGGAGAGACCCAGTACTTC.

Ten or more counts support this clonotype. The genes are TRBV9 and TRBJ2-1; 8 positions match TRBD2. The V gene end was trimmed by 0 bases and the J gene end by 4 bases; junction bases not matched to a gene: 9. This CDR3 region has 17 residues. Germline assignment: CDR1 SGDLS and CDR2 YYNGEE. The CDR3 region is CASSVEASGRLYNEQFF. The CDR3 nucleotides are TGTGCCAGCAGCGTAGAGGCTAGCGGGCGACTGTACAATGAGCAGTTCTTC.

This clonotype showed up just a few times. J is TRBJ2-7 and V is TRBV9; D may match TRBD1 or TRBD2 (5 bases each). The CDR3 loop spans 15 amino acids. Trimming shortened V by 6 bases and J by 3 bases, and 19 bases separated the two germline ends. Looked up from germline, CDR1 is SGDLS and CDR2 is YYNGEE. The DNA for the CDR3 is TGTGCCAGCACCCCAGGGTCGGGATCCGTCTACGAGCAGTACTTC. Its translation is CASTPGSGSVYEQYF.

This sequence joins TRBV6-5 and TRBJ2-3, with 11 bases matching TRBD2. CDR1 MNHEY and CDR2 SVGAGI come from the germline V gene. V lost 1 base and J lost 2; bases outside the gene matches: 8. The CDR3 is made up of 18 amino acids. The CDR3 sequence: CASSYLFPGLAVTDTQYF. The CDR3 DNA is TGTGCCAGCAGTTACTTATTTCCGGGACTAGCGGTCACAGATACGCAGTATTTT.

This clonotype was recorded a few times. V gene TRBV11-2 combines with J gene TRBJ2-1; the D gene is possibly TRBD2 (6 bases). Trimming pared 6 bases from V and 7 bases from J, leaving 22 bases between. Germline V lookup: CDR1 SGHAT, CDR2 FQNNGV. The CDR3 loop spans 16 amino acids. The CDR3 sequence: CASSFLSGPDPNEQFF. CDR3 nucleotide sequence: TGTGCCAGCAGTTTCCTTAGCGGCCCCGACCCTAATGAGCAGTTCTTC.

This clonotype was picked up a small number of times. The rearrangement uses TRBV6-5 and TRBJ2-3; 8 bases fit TRBD2. CDR1 and CDR2 (germline): MNHEY, SVGAGI. This CDR3 has 16 residues. With V trimmed by 4 bases and J by 6 bases, 12 bases remained unmatched. The CDR3, as DNA: TGTGCCAGCAGTTCCCCGGGGGCGGGAGGATGGGATACGCAGTATTTT. It codes for CASSSPGAGGWDTQYF.

This clonotype was picked up many times. V and J are TRBV12-3 or TRBV12-4 and TRBJ2-5; 12 bases agree with TRBD2. CDR3 length: 17 amino acids. With 6 bases clipped from V and 4 bases from J, the junction kept 12 bases outside the gene matches. The CDR3 DNA follows: TGTGCCAGCAGACCCTGGACTAGCGGGATAGGAGTAGAGACCCAGTACTTC. Its translation: CASRPWTSGIGVETQYF.

This clonotype was detected many times. The chain combines TRBV29-1 with TRBJ2-7, with TRBD2 identical over 12 bases. V gave up 6 bases and J gave up 3 bases; unmatched junction bases: 6. The germline gives CDR1 SQVTM, CDR2 ANQGSEA. This CDR3 spans 14 amino acids. The CDR3 here is CSVTGLAGDYEQYF. CDR3 nucleotide sequence: TGCAGCGTAACGGGACTAGCGGGCGACTACGAGCAGTACTTC.

In this sample, this clonotype turned up many times. This rearrangement joins TRBV20-1 to TRBJ1-1; D gene unclear. This CDR3 has 12 residues. CDR1 is DFQATT, CDR2 SNEGSKA, per germline (reference sequence). The V end was cut by 1 base, the J end by 6 bases, with 9 bases between. DNA for the CDR3: TGCAGTGCTAGAGGAGGAGAGCCTGAAGCTTTCTTT. Amino acid sequence: CSARGGEPEAFF.

In this sample, this clonotype turned up many times. The CDR3 loop reads CSVERSMQLYF. The CDR3 DNA follows: TGCAGCGTTGAGAGGAGCATGCAGTTGTATTTT. The V gene is TRBV29-1, the J gene TRBJ2-3; no clear D gene. Germline values: CDR1 SQVTM, CDR2 ANQGSEA. The ends were cut back, 3 bases at V and 14 bases at J, with 15 bases in the middle. The CDR3 is 11 residues long.

This chain joins TRBV29-1 and TRBJ1-4; perhaps TRBD1 as D (5 bases). V gave up 6 bases and J gave up 5 bases, with 16 bases separating them. The CDR3 loop spans 14 amino acids. Germline V gives CDR1 SQVTM, CDR2 ANQGSEA. The CDR3 nucleotides read TGCAGCGTACGGTGGGGCGGATGGAATGAAAAACTGTTTTTT. Translating gives CSVRWGGWNEKLFF.

This chain joins TRBV25-1 and TRBJ2-3, with 7 bases that match TRBD2. The CDR3 runs to 17 residues. The V gene end was trimmed by 3 bases and the J gene end by 1 base; junction bases not matched to a gene: 10. The germline gives CDR1 MGHDK, CDR2 SYGVNS. CDR3 region: CASSEPPGGGGTDTQYF. CDR3 sequence (DNA): TGTGCCAGCAGTGAGCCGCCGGGAGGAGGGGGCACAGATACGCAGTATTTT.

This clonotype was seen a few times. The chain joins TRBV12-3 or TRBV12-4 to TRBJ2-1; 16 bases are shared with TRBD2. Trimming removed 11 bases from V and 5 bases from J; junction bases left unmatched: 18. CDR3 size: 19 residues. CDR3 sequence reads: CASFPPGLAGGVTHNEQFF. Written as DNA, the CDR3 is TGTGCCTCCTTCCCGCCGGGACTAGCGGGAGGGGTTACACACAATGAGCAGTTCTTC.

The table lists this clonotype with many counts. The chain couples TRBV13 to TRBJ1-1; the D gene is possibly TRBD1 (6 bases). The V end was cut by 4 bases, the J end by 4 bases, with 13 bases between. The CDR3 extends over 14 amino acids. Germline lookup yields CDR1 PRHDT and CDR2 FYEKMQ (reference sequence). The CDR3 protein is CASSSTGRATEAFF. CDR3 nucleotides: TGTGCCAGCAGCTCAACAGGGAGGGCCACTGAAGCTTTCTTT.

Ten or more counts support this clonotype. The rearrangement links TRBV15 to TRBJ2-7; no clear D. Between the trimmed V and J ends, which lost 0 bases and 2 bases, there was a span of 8 bases. Germline V gene sequence: CDR1 LNHNV, CDR2 YYDKDF (reference sequence). This CDR3 comprises 14 residues. This CDR3 reads CATSREFGTYEQYF. For the CDR3, the DNA is TGTGCCACCAGCAGAGAGTTTGGGACCTACGAGCAGTACTTC.

The rearrangement joins TRBV20-1 to TRBJ1-6; tentative D call: TRBD1 (6 bases). Trimming took 6 bases from V and 7 from J, leaving 10 bases between them. Germline V gene lookup returns CDR1 DFQATT and CDR2 SNEGSKA (reference sequence). CDR3 size: 12 residues. In nucleotides, the CDR3 is TGCAGTGCACAGGGTGGAAATTCACCCCTCCACTTT. As protein: CSAQGGNSPLHF.

V is TRBV12-3 or TRBV12-4 and J is TRBJ2-1, with TRBD1 matching 7 bases. V was pared by 6 bases and J by 0 bases, with 8 bases of the junction left unmatched. The CDR3 spans 16 residues. Here the CDR3 reads CASSRNRGPSYNEQFF. The CDR3, as DNA: TGTGCCAGCAGCCGGAACAGGGGTCCCTCCTACAATGAGCAGTTCTTC.

The chain couples TRBV3-1 to TRBJ2-5; TRBD2 agrees at 8 bases. V lost 3 bases and J lost 4; bases outside the gene matches: 10. The V gene's germline CDR1 is LGHDT and CDR2 YNNKEL (reference sequence). The CDR3 covers 16 residues. The CDR3 region has the DNA TGTGCCAGCAGCCAGCCGCTAGCGGGCGGGTCAGAGACCCAGTACTTC. Amino acids: CASSQPLAGGSETQYF.

This clonotype was seen many times. The CDR3 spells CASSHRREQKSNTEAFF. The CDR3 DNA sequence: TGTGCCAGCAGCCACCGGAGGGAACAGAAATCGAACACTGAAGCTTTCTTT. The chain combines TRBV6-1 with TRBJ1-1; D unclear. CDR1 MNHNS and CDR2 SASEGT come from the germline V gene. The CDR3 is 17 amino acids. Trimming cost V 6 bases and J 1 base, with 21 bases left between them.

This clonotype was seen repeatedly, ten times or more. The chain recombines TRBV20-1 with TRBJ2-7; D is tentatively TRBD1 or TRBD2 (5 bases each). Germline CDR1 is DFQATT and CDR2 is SNEGSKA (reference sequence). The CDR3 spans 15 residues. Trimming took off 2 bases at V and 2 bases at J, with 16 bases between the two ends. CDR3 region: CSARLGALSAYEQYF. Written as DNA, the CDR3 is TGCAGTGCTAGACTCGGGGCACTTTCTGCCTACGAGCAGTACTTC.